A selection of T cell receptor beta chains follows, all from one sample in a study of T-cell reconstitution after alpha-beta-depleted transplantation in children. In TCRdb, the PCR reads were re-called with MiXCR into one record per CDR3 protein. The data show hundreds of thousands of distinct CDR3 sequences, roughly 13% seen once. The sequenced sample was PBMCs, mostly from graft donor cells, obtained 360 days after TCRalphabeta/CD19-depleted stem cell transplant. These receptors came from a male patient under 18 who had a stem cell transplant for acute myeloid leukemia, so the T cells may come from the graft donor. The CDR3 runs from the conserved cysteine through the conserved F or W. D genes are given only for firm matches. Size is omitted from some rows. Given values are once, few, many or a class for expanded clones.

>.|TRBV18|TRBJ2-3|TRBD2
CASSAGRIGTDTQYF
TGTGCCAGCTCAGCCGGGAGGATCGGCACAGATACGCAGTATTTT
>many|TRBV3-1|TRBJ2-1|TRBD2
CASSHDNLAGGPNEQFF
TGTGCCAGCAGCCACGACAACCTAGCGGGAGGGCCAAATGAGCAGTTCTTC
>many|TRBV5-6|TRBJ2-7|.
CASSLRGFVNYEQYF
TGTGCCAGCAGCTTGAGGGGGTTTGTGAACTACGAGCAGTACTTC
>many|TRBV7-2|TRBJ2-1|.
CASSSLRLLGQFF
TGTGCCAGCAGCTCTCTCCGGTTGTTGGGGCAGTTCTTC
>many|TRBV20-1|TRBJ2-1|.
CSAKLRRSYNEQFF
TGCAGTGCGAAATTGCGGCGCTCCTACAATGAGCAGTTCTTC
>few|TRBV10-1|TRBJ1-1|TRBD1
CASSEDRVSPNTEAFF
TGCGCCAGCAGTGAGGACAGGGTTTCCCCCAACACTGAAGCTTTCTTT
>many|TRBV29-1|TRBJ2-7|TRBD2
CSVEGTSGGPYEQYF
TGCAGCGTTGAAGGGACTAGCGGGGGCCCCTACGAGCAGTACTTC
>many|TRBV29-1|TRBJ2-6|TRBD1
CSASDRDLSGANVLTF
TGCAGCGCTTCCGACAGGGACCTCTCTGGGGCCAACGTCCTGACTTTC
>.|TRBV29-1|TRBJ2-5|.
CSYGGLRETQYF
TGCAGTTATGGGGGGCTTCGAGAGACCCAGTACTTC
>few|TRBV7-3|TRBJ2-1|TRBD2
CASSPLRTSGTYEQFF
TGTGCCAGCAGCCCACTCAGGACTAGCGGGACTTATGAGCAGTTCTTC
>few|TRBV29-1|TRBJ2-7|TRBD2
CSVKGTSRSYEQYF
TGCAGCGTCAAGGGGACTAGCAGGTCCTACGAGCAGTACTTC
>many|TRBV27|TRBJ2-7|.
CASSSGSSPYEQYF
TGTGCCAGCAGTTCCGGGTCGAGCCCCTACGAGCAGTACTTC
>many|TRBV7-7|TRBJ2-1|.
CASSPLGSGISYNEQFF
TGTGCTAGCAGCCCCCTTGGGTCGGGTATTTCCTACAATGAGCAGTTCTTC
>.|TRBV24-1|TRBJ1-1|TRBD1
CATSDKRQGRNTEAFF
TGTGCCACCAGTGATAAAAGACAGGGAAGGAACACTGAAGCTTTCTTT
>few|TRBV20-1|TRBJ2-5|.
CSAQPGQGGETQYF
TGCAGTGCTCAGCCGGGCCAAGGGGGAGAGACCCAGTACTTC
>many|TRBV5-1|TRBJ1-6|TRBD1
CASSLSGTGGNSPLHF
TGCGCCAGCAGCTTGTCCGGGACAGGGGGTAATTCACCCCTCCACTTT
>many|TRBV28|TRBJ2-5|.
CASSLNIRTQYF
TGTGCCAGCAGTTTAAACATCAGGACCCAGTACTTC
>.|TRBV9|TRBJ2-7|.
CASSVAPGADEQYF
TGTGCCAGCAGCGTAGCCCCGGGAGCTGACGAGCAGTACTTC
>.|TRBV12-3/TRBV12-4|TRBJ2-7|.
CASSQQGFYEQYF
TGTGCCAGCAGTCAACAGGGTTTCTACGAGCAGTACTTC
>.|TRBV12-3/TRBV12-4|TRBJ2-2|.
CASSPGTRKLTGELFF
TGTGCCAGCAGTCCTGGGACTCGAAAACTCACCGGGGAGCTGTTTTTT
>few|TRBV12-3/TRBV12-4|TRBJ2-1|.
CASSLARRPYNEQFF
TGTGCCAGCAGTTTAGCGCGACGACCTTACAATGAGCAGTTCTTC
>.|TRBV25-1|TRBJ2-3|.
CASRILGVASTDTQYF
TGTGCCAGCAGGATCCTCGGAGTAGCGAGCACAGATACGCAGTATTTT
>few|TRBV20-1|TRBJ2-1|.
CSENFDRTNEQFF
TGCAGCGAGAACTTCGATCGAACCAATGAGCAGTTCTTC
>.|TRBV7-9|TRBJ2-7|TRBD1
CASRRQGGPYEQYF
TGTGCCAGCAGGAGACAGGGTGGTCCCTACGAGCAGTACTTC
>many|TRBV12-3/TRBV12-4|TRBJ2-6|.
CASSTDSSGANVLTF
TGTGCCAGCAGTACCGACAGCTCTGGGGCCAACGTCCTGACTTTC
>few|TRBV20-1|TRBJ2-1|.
CSAPLSDEQFF
TGCAGTGCTCCCCTAAGCGATGAGCAGTTCTTC
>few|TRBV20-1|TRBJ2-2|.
CSASGARNTGELFF
TGCAGTGCTAGTGGGGCGCGAAACACCGGGGAGCTGTTTTTT
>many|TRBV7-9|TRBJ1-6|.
CAYTLGDNSPLHF
TGTGCCTACACTCTAGGAGACAATTCACCCCTCCACTTT
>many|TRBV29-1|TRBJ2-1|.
CSVDGRSYNEQFF
TGCAGCGTTGACGGTAGGTCCTACAATGAGCAGTTCTTC
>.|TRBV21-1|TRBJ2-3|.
CASSKRNNHALAGVTQYF
TGTGCCAGCAGCAAAAGAAACAACCATGCTCTAGCGGGAGTTACGCAGTATTTT
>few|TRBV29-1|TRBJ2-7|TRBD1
CSVTKGQGAEQYF
TGCAGCGTGACCAAGGGACAGGGGGCCGAGCAGTACTTC
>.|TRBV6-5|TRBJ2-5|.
CASGEARVQYF
TGTGCCAGTGGAGAGGCGAGAGTCCAGTACTTC
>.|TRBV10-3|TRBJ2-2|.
CAISEGRTLGGELFF
TGTGCCATCAGTGAAGGAAGGACTCTCGGAGGGGAGCTGTTTTTT
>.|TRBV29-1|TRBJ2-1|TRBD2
CSVRGLAGPPGNEQFF
TGCAGCGTGCGCGGACTAGCGGGGCCCCCTGGGAATGAGCAGTTCTTC
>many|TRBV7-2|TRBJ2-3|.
CASSSTEVRSTDTQYF
TGTGCCAGCAGCTCTACGGAGGTCCGGAGCACAGATACGCAGTATTTT
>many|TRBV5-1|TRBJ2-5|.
CASSLVGETQYF
TGCGCCAGCAGCTTGGTCGGGGAGACCCAGTACTTC
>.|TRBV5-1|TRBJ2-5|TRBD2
CASGRAQETQYF
TGCGCCAGCGGGAGGGCCCAAGAGACCCAGTACTTC
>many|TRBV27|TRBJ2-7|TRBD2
CASSTTSALYEQYF
TGTGCCAGCAGTACGACTAGCGCCCTCTACGAGCAGTACTTC
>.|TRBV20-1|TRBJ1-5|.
CSARDNGGPHQPQHF
TGCAGTGCTAGAGATAACGGGGGGCCCCATCAGCCCCAGCATTTT
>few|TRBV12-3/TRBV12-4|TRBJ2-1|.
CASSLKGEQFF
TGTGCCAGCAGTTTAAAGGGGGAGCAGTTCTTC
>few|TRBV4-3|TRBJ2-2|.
CASSHRGGELFF
TGCGCCAGCAGCCATCGGGGCGGGGAGCTGTTTTTT
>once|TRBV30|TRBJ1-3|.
CAWSVILGRLSGNTIYF
TGTGCCTGGAGTGTTATTCTGGGTCGGCTTTCTGGAAACACCATATATTTT
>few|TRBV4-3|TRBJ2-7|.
CASSQDAVGWAASWHEQYF
TGCGCCAGCAGCCAAGACGCGGTGGGATGGGCCGCTTCCTGGCACGAGCAGTACTTC
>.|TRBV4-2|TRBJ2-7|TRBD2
CASSQGWREGRYEQYF
TGTGCCAGCAGCCAAGGTTGGCGGGAGGGTCGGTACGAGCAGTACTTC
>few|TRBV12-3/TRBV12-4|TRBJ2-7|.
CASSLQLTVDSYEQYF
TGTGCCAGCAGTTTACAGTTGACAGTCGACTCCTACGAGCAGTACTTC
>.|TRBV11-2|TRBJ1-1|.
CASSASLLVEAFF
TGTGCCAGCAGCGCTTCTCTATTGGTTGAAGCTTTCTTT
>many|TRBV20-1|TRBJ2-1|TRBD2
CSALPGLAVYNEQFF
TGCAGTGCTTTACCGGGACTAGCGGTTTACAATGAGCAGTTCTTC
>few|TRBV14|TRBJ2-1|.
CASSPYGRGGYNEQFF
TGTGCCAGCAGCCCTTACGGGCGGGGAGGTTACAATGAGCAGTTCTTC
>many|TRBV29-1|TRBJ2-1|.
CSSGDGPLYNEQFF
TGCAGCTCAGGGGACGGCCCCCTTTACAATGAGCAGTTCTTC